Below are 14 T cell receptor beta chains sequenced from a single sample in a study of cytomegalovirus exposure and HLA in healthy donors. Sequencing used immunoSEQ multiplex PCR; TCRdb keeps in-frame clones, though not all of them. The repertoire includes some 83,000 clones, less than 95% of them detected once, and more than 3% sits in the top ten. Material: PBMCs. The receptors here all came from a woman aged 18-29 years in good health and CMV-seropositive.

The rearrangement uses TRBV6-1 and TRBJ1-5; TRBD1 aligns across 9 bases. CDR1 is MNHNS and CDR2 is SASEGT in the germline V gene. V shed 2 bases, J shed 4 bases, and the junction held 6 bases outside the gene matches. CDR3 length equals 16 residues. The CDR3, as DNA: TGTGCCAGCAGTGAAACAGGGGGCGCCGGGAATCAGCCCCAGCATTTT. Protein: CASSETGGAGNQPQHF.

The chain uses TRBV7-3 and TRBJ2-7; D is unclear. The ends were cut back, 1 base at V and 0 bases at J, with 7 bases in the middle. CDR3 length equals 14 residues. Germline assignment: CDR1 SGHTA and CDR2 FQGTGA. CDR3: CASSLNPSSYEQYF. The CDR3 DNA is TGTGCCAGCAGCTTAAATCCTAGCTCCTACGAGCAGTACTTC.

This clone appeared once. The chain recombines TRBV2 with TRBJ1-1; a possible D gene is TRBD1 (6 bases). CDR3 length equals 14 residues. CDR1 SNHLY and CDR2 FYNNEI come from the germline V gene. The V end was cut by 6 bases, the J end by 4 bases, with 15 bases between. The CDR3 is CASRSRGASTEAFF. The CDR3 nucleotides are TGTGCCAGCAGGAGTCGGGGGGCGAGCACTGAAGCTTTCTTT.

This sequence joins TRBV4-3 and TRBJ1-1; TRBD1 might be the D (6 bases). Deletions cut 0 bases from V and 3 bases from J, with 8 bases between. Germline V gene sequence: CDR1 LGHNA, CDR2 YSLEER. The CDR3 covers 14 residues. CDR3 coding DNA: TGCGCCAGCAGCCAAGATCCAGGGGACACTGAAGCTTTCTTT. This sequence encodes CASSQDPGDTEAFF.

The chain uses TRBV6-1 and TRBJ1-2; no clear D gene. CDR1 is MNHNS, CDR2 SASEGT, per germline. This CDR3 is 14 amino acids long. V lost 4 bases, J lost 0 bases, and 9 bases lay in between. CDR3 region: CASSVAESNYGYTF. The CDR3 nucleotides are TGTGCCAGCAGTGTGGCAGAATCTAACTATGGCTACACCTTC.

In DNA, the CDR3 is TGTGCCAGCAGCCGGGGGGGCTGGGGCTACACCTTC. This codes for CASSRGGWGYTF. The rearrangement links TRBV6-5 to TRBJ1-2, with TRBD1 as a possible D gene (6 bases). The CDR3 spans 12 residues. Trimming took off 6 bases at V and 8 bases at J, with 13 bases between the two ends. Germline CDR1 reads MNHEY; CDR2 reads SVGAGI.

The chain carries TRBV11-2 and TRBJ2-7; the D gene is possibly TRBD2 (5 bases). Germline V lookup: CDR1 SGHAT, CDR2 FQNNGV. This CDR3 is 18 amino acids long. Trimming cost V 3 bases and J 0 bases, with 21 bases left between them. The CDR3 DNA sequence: TGTGCCAGCAGCTTGATAAGGGAGCCCACGCAACTCTCCTACGAGCAGTACTTC. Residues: CASSLIREPTQLSYEQYF.

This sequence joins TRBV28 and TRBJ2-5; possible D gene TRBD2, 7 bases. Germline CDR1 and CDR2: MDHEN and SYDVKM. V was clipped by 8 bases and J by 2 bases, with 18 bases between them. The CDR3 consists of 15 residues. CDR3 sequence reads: CASGGARSKQETQYF. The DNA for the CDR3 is TGTGCCAGCGGGGGGGCTCGATCAAAACAAGAGACCCAGTACTTC. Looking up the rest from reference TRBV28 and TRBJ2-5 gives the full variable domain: DVKVTQSSRYLVKRTGEKVFLECVQDMDHENMFWYRQDPGLGLRLIYFSYDVKMKEKGDIPEGYSVSREKKERFSLILESASTNQTSMYLCASGGARSKQETQYFGPGTRLLVL.

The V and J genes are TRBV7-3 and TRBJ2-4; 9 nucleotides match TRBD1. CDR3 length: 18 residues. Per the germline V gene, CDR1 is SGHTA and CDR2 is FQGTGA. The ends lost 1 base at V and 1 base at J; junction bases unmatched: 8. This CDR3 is CASSLIRTGATAKNIQYF. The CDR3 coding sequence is TGTGCCAGCAGCTTAATCAGGACAGGGGCCACGGCCAAAAACATTCAGTACTTC.

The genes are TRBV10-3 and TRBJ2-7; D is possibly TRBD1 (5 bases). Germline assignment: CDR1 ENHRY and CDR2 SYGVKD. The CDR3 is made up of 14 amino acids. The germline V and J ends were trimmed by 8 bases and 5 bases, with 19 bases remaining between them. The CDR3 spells CAIRPGRVDHEQYF. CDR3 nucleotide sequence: TGTGCCATCCGGCCAGGCAGGGTAGACCACGAGCAGTACTTC.

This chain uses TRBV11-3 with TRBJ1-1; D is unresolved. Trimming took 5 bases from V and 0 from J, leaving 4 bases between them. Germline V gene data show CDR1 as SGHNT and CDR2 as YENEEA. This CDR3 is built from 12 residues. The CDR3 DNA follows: TGTGCCAGCAGCCTAATGAACACTGAAGCTTTCTTT. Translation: CASSLMNTEAFF. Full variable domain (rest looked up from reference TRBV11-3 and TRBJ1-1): EAGVVQSPRYKIIEKKQPVAFWCNPISGHNTLYWYLQNLGQGPELLIRYENEEAVDDSQLPKDRFSAERLKGVDSTLKIQPAELGDSAVYLCASSLMNTEAFFGQGTRLTVV.

CDR3 DNA: TGTGCCAGCAGCTTAGAAGTACTGCAGCCCCAGCATTTT. Its protein is CASSLEVLQPQHF. This chain connects TRBV11-2 to TRBJ1-5, with unresolved D. CDR1 and CDR2 from the germline V gene are SGHAT and FQNNGV. V lost 0 bases and J 7 bases, leaving 7 bases between the germline ends. CDR3 length equals 13 residues.

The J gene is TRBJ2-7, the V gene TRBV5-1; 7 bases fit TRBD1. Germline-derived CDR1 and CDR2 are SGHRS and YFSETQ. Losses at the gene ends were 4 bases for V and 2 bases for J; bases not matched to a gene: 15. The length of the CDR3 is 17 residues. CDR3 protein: CASSVVTGTVTPYEQYF. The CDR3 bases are TGCGCCAGCAGCGTAGTGACTGGGACAGTAACTCCCTACGAGCAGTACTTC.

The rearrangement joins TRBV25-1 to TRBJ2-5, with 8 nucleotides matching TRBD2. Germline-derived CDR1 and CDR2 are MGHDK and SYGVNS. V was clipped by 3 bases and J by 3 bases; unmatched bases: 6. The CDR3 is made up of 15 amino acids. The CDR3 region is CASSDFSGAEETQYF. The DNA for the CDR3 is TGTGCCAGCAGTGATTTTAGCGGGGCGGAAGAGACCCAGTACTTC.